What follows are 7 T cell receptor beta chains derived from one specimen sequenced in a study of metastatic and nonmetastatic thyroid tumors. No treatment had been given to any patient before thyroid surgery. With MiXCR, TCRdb reprocessed the PCR reads. The data contain tens of thousands of clones, 4% to 5% of them singletons. The sequenced sample was blood. Receptor source: a female donor with papillary thyroid cancer or a benign thyroid nodule (not recorded which). Some clones in this sample may be carry-over from other donors' samples.

This clone is medium-sized by share. J is TRBJ2-1 and V is TRBV27; the D call may be TRBD1 or TRBD2 (5 bases each). The V gene lost 3 bases and the J gene lost 2 bases, with 11 bases spanning the gap. The CDR3 contains 15 residues. Looked up from germline, CDR1 is MNHEY and CDR2 is SMNVEV (reference sequence). CDR3 residues: CASSFGDGAYNEQFF. In DNA form, the CDR3 reads TGTGCCAGCAGTTTTGGGGACGGAGCCTACAATGAGCAGTTCTTC.

This clone occurred a few times. V usage is TRBV6-1 and J usage is TRBJ2-5; D unclear. The CDR3 spans 15 residues. Trimming removed 5 bases from V and 4 bases from J, with 17 bases in between. Germline lookup yields CDR1 MNHNS and CDR2 SASEGT. CDR3 loop: CASSLSSVSGETQYF. The CDR3 coding sequence is TGTGCCAGCAGTTTAAGTTCGGTTTCTGGAGAGACCCAGTACTTC.

The rearrangement links TRBV9 to TRBJ2-7; 10 bases are shared with TRBD1. The junction had 7 bases not matched to a gene; V was cut back by 3 bases and J by 4 bases. This CDR3 comprises 15 residues. Per germline, CDR1 SGDLS and CDR2 YYNGEE. CDR3: CASSASGTGEYEQYF. The CDR3 DNA follows: TGTGCCAGCAGCGCCTCCGGGACAGGGGAGTACGAGCAGTACTTC.

The chain is built from TRBV10-3 and TRBJ2-3; TRBD1 aligns across 7 bases. CDR3 length equals 15 residues. The junction had 1 base not matched to a gene; V was cut back by 0 bases and J by 1 base. Per the germline V gene, CDR1 is ENHRY and CDR2 is SYGVKD. The CDR3, as DNA: TGTGCCATCAGTGAGTCGGGGACAGGCACAGATACGCAGTATTTT. Translated: CAISESGTGTDTQYF.

In its sample, this clone ranks as medium-sized (0.01 to 0.1%). The rearrangement links TRBV27 to TRBJ2-1; D is unresolved. V dropped 5 bases and J dropped 13 bases, with 24 bases sitting between them. CDR1 is MNHEY and CDR2 is SMNVEV in the germline V gene (reference sequence). The CDR3 runs 15 residues. In DNA, the CDR3 is TGTGCCAGCAGTCGATCCGAGCCCGGTTGGAGCCATCAGTTCTTC. Translated: CASSRSEPGWSHQFF.

This clone has a count of ten or more. V and J are TRBV19 and TRBJ2-3; a possible D gene is TRBD2 (6 bases). Trimming left V 7 bases short and J 0 bases short, with 11 bases between. Germline CDR1 is LNHDA and CDR2 is SQIVND (reference sequence). This CDR3 comprises 14 residues. CDR3 sequence: CASNSGPSTDTQYF. The DNA of the CDR3 is TGTGCCAGTAACAGCGGGCCTAGCACAGATACGCAGTATTTT.

J is TRBJ1-1 and V is TRBV30, with TRBD1 matching over 10 bases. The germline V gene has CDR1 GTSNPN and CDR2 SVGIG (reference sequence). This CDR3 has 15 amino acids. Trimming at V came to 2 bases and at J to 5 bases, leaving 8 bases not matched to a gene. The CDR3 sequence is CAWSLGQGGWTEAFF. CDR3 nucleotides: TGTGCCTGGAGTCTTGGACAGGGGGGGTGGACTGAAGCTTTCTTT. The whole variable domain, remainder taken from reference TRBV30 and TRBJ1-1, is SQTIHQWPATLVQPVGSPLSLECTVEGTSNPNLYWYRQAAGRGLQLLFYSVGIGQISSEVPQNLSASRPQDRQFILSSKKLLLSDSGFYLCAWSLGQGGWTEAFFGQGTRLTVV.